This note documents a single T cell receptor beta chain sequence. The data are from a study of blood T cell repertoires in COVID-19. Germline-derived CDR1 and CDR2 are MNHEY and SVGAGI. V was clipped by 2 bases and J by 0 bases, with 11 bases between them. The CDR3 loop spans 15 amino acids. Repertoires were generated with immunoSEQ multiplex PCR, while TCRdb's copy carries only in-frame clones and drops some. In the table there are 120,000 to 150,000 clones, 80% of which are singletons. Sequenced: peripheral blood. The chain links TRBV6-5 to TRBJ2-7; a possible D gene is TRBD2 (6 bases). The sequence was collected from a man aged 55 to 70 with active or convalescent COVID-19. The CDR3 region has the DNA TGTGCCAGCAGTTACGCGCTAGCGTCCTCCTACGAGCAGTACTTC. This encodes CASSYALASSYEQYF.